This paragraph covers one T cell receptor (beta chain) sequence. The assay was immunoSEQ multiplex PCR, and TCRdb's table has in-frame clones only and misses some. The sample lists hundreds of thousands of clones, roughly 88% occurring once. These data belong to a study of blood T cell repertoires in COVID-19. As for the study in general: T cells, B-cell-depleted T cells, or PBMCs supplied cDNA or gDNA.

CDR3 length: 16 amino acids. From germline, CDR1 is SGHAT and CDR2 FQNNGV. Trimming cost V 4 bases and J 5 bases; bases outside gene matches: 13. This receptor was obtained from a human donor in a cohort sampled during active COVID-19. This chain joins TRBV11-2 and TRBJ1-1, with TRBD1 matching over 7 bases. Sequencing was done on a sample of peripheral blood. Here the CDR3 reads CASSSVPGQSRTEAFF. CDR3 sequence (DNA): TGTGCCAGCAGCTCTGTCCCGGGACAGTCGCGAACTGAAGCTTTCTTT.